This T cell receptor (beta chain) emerged from a study of blood T cell repertoires in COVID-19. Study as a whole: Collection of acute and convalescent COVID-19 samples took place in the United States, Italy and Spain. T cells, B-cell-depleted T cells, or PBMCs provided the cDNA or gDNA that served as material.

This CDR3 region has 18 residues. CDR1 and CDR2 from the germline V gene are SGHRS and YFSETQ. The trim removed 4 bases at V and 4 bases at J, leaving 13 bases unmatched. Per the original methods: Amplification of reference gene primers provided the estimated nucleated cell counts. Produced via immunoSEQ multiplex PCR; TCRdb's table is partial and in-frame only. For V, J and clone size, that table is used; D and trimming come from the DNA. The repertoire consists of approximately 170,000 clones, with about 80% occurring once and the leading ten covering 2% to 2.5%. The chain combines TRBV5-1 with TRBJ1-6; 8 nucleotides line up with TRBD1. This sequence originates from a woman of 80 years or more with acute or convalescent COVID-19. The sequencing input was peripheral blood. The CDR3 region has the DNA TGCGCCAGCAGCCCGGGGACAGGAACCCACTTATATAATTCACCCCTCCACTTT. Its protein is CASSPGTGTHLYNSPLHF. Drawing the rest from reference TRBV5-1 and TRBJ1-6, the complete variable domain is KAGVTQTPRYLIKTRGQQVTLSCSPISGHRSVSWYQQTPGQGLQFLFEYFSETQRNKGNFPGRFSGRQFSNSRSEMNVSTLELGDSALYLCASSPGTGTHLYNSPLHFGNGTRLTVT.